The rows below give T cell receptor beta chains drawn from one sample of a study of T-cell reconstitution after alpha-beta-depleted transplantation in children. In TCRdb, the PCR reads were re-called with MiXCR into one record per CDR3 protein. The sample has 800,000 to 1,000,000 distinct CDR3 sequences; roughly 29% are singletons. The source material was PBMCs, mostly from graft donor cells, sampled 360 days after TCRalphabeta/CD19-depleted stem cell transplant. The receptors come from a boy less than two years old who had a stem cell transplant for SCID, so the T cells may come from the graft donor. The CDR3 runs from the conserved cysteine through the conserved F or W. Fields, in order: D gene, clone size, V gene, J gene, CDR3 DNA, CDR3 protein. The D gene is left open where the match is weak. A clone size is listed for some rows: how often the clone was seen (once, few, many), or a class if it is expanded.

TRBD2	NA	TRBV6-1	TRBJ2-7	TGTGCCAGCAAAAGGGTAGCGGGGCGTCCCGAGCAGTACTTC	CASKRVAGRPEQYF
NA	NA	TRBV6-5	TRBJ1-1	TGTGCCAGCAGTTACAGGCCCGGGAACACTGAAGCTTTCTTT	CASSYRPGNTEAFF
TRBD1	NA	TRBV4-1	TRBJ2-7	TGCGCCAGCAGCCCACAGGGGAATCCCTACGAGCAGTACTTC	CASSPQGNPYEQYF
NA	few	TRBV28	TRBJ2-7	TGTGCCAGCAGTTTAATTGAACTGGTTTGCGAGCAGTACTTC	CASSLIELVCEQYF
NA	once	TRBV15	TRBJ1-1	TGTGCCACCAGCAGACAGGGCCCCCCCTTGTCCGAAGCTTTCTTT	CATSRQGPPLSEAFF
NA	NA	TRBV9	TRBJ2-7	TGTGCCAGCAGCTTCAGAGACGAGACCTACGAGCAGTACTTC	CASSFRDETYEQYF
TRBD1	few	TRBV28	TRBJ1-1	TGTGCCAGCAGTTCCCCTCTCGGACAGGGTAACACTGAAGCTTTCTTT	CASSSPLGQGNTEAFF
NA	NA	TRBV7-6	TRBJ1-6	TGTGCCAGCAGCTTATCCCAGGGAGAGAGGTCACCCCTCCACTTT	CASSLSQGERSPLHF
NA	few	TRBV25-1	TRBJ1-1	TGTGCCAGCAGTGATTCGGGCACTGAAGCTTTCTTT	CASSDSGTEAFF
NA	few	TRBV20-1	TRBJ2-1	TGCAGTGCTAGCACTCTGAGCTCCTACAATGAGCAGTTCTTC	CSASTLSSYNEQFF
TRBD1	NA	TRBV4-2	TRBJ1-4	TGTGCCAGCAGCCTCAGGGGGCAAACTAATGAAAAACTGTTTTTT	CASSLRGQTNEKLFF
NA	NA	TRBV5-1	TRBJ2-5	TGCGCCAGCAGCTTGACGTCGGCTAGGTGGGAGACCCAGTACTTC	CASSLTSARWETQYF
NA	few	TRBV20-1	TRBJ2-7	TGCAGTGCTAGAGACTACCAAGGAACCTACGAGCAGTACTTC	CSARDYQGTYEQYF
NA	NA	TRBV2	TRBJ2-3	TGTGCCAGCAGTTTTGGGTTGATCGCAGATACGCAGTATTTT	CASSFGLIADTQYF
NA	NA	TRBV12-3/TRBV12-4	TRBJ1-2	TGTGCCAGCAGTTTCTGGGGGTCGGACTATGGCTACACCTTC	CASSFWGSDYGYTF
NA	NA	TRBV5-1	TRBJ2-3	TGCGCCAGCTATAACATACCTCGATGGCGGGGACCAAGCACAGATACGCAGTATTTT	CASYNIPRWRGPSTDTQYF
NA	NA	TRBV12-3/TRBV12-4	TRBJ2-1	TGTGCCAGCACCGGAACCAACAATGAGCAGTTCTTC	CASTGTNNEQFF